A selection of T cell receptor beta chains follows, all from one sample in a study of T-cell memory formation after mild COVID-19. TCRdb used MiXCR to reprocess the 5' RACE reads, holding one entry per CDR3 protein. Altogether hundreds of thousands of distinct CDR3 sequences are present, roughly 22% being singletons, with the ten largest covering around 13%. Sequencing used PBMCs or a T cell subset sorted from them (not recorded which). These receptors came from an adult woman who had mild COVID-19 (a few samples of this study predate the infection). Cell type and time point are not known. The CDR3 runs from the conserved cysteine through the conserved F or W. Each record gives: V gene, J gene, clone size, D gene, CDR3 DNA, CDR3 protein. D genes are given only for firm matches. Clone sizes are given selectively: once, few, many, or a class where the clone is expanded.

>TRBV18|TRBJ2-7|-|-
TGTGCCACCGCACCTAAGGTCGGATCCTACGAGCAGTACTTC
CATAPKVGSYEQYF
>TRBV21-1|TRBJ2-2|few|-
TGTGCCAGCAGCAAAGGGATGGTAGCGATTCTCACCGGGGAGCTGTTTTTT
CASSKGMVAILTGELFF
>TRBV4-1|TRBJ2-3|many|TRBD1
TGCGCCAGCAGCCAAGACGCCGGGACAGGGAGTCCGCAGTATTTT
CASSQDAGTGSPQYF
>TRBV6-5|TRBJ1-1|-|-
TGTGCCAGCAGCTTAACCCCGCCGGGGGGGGCTTTCTTT
CASSLTPPGGAFF
>TRBV7-9|TRBJ2-5|few|TRBD2
TGTGCCAGCAGTTGGGCAGGTAGCGGGTATTCGGAGACCCAGTACTTC
CASSWAGSGYSETQYF
>TRBV6-5|TRBJ2-5|many|-
TGTGCCAGCCGGGGGTTCCAAGAGACCCAGTACTTC
CASRGFQETQYF
>TRBV7-9|TRBJ2-3|-|-
TGTGCCAGCAGCTTACTACAGGCCCCCACAGATACGCAGTATTTT
CASSLLQAPTDTQYF
>TRBV5-5|TRBJ2-4|-|-
TGTGCCAGCAGCTTGGTTGAGGAGGGTAGAAGAAACATTCAGTACTTC
CASSLVEEGRRNIQYF
>TRBV28|TRBJ2-5|many|-
TGTGCCAGCAGCACGACGGGGTCCCAAGAGACCCAGTACTTC
CASSTTGSQETQYF
>TRBV3-1|TRBJ1-2|few|-
TGTGCCAGCAGCCAAGAATACGGGGGCTCTGGTGGCTACACCTTC
CASSQEYGGSGGYTF
>TRBV6-2/TRBV6-3|TRBJ2-7|-|-
TGTGCCAGCAGTTATTGGCTAGCGCGTATCTACGAGCAGTACTTC
CASSYWLARIYEQYF